A selection of T cell receptor beta chains follows, all from one sample in a study of cytomegalovirus exposure and HLA in healthy donors. Some clones are missing from TCRdb's copy, which holds only in-frame ones; the method was immunoSEQ multiplex PCR. The sample has 60,000 to 95,000 clones; 84% are singletons. Sequencing was carried out using PBMCs. These receptors came from a man between 70 and 80 years old in good health and CMV-seropositive. Both conserved end residues are part of each CDR3. Fields, in order: CDR3 protein, CDR3 DNA, J gene, clone size, V gene, D gene. A D gene is named only where the DNA matches it firmly. Expanded clones get a size class; other rows say once, few or many, or leave the size out.

CDR3aa: CSVSTGTGSYNEQFF
CDR3nt: TGCAGCGTTTCCACCGGGACAGGGAGTTACAATGAGCAGTTCTTC
j_gene: TRBJ2-1
abundance: once
v_gene: TRBV29-1
d_gene: TRBD1

CDR3aa: CAWSVGQDNEQFF
CDR3nt: TGTGCCTGGAGTGTGGGACAGGACAATGAGCAGTTCTTC
j_gene: TRBJ2-1
abundance: .
v_gene: TRBV30
d_gene: TRBD1

CDR3aa: CASRESAGANVLTF
CDR3nt: TGTGCCAGCCGGGAGAGCGCTGGGGCCAACGTCCTGACTTTC
j_gene: TRBJ2-6
abundance: .
v_gene: TRBV11-2
d_gene: .

CDR3aa: CASLSGVSTDTQYF
CDR3nt: TGCGCCAGTCTTAGCGGGGTGAGCACAGATACGCAGTATTTT
j_gene: TRBJ2-3
abundance: .
v_gene: TRBV5-1
d_gene: TRBD2

CDR3aa: CASSTGFGNTIYF
CDR3nt: TGTGCCAGCAGCACAGGGTTTGGAAACACCATATATTTT
j_gene: TRBJ1-3
abundance: .
v_gene: TRBV11-2
d_gene: .

CDR3aa: CASSPHRSSNQPQHF
CDR3nt: TGTGCCAGCAGTCCCCACAGGAGTAGCAATCAGCCCCAGCATTTT
j_gene: TRBJ1-5
abundance: .
v_gene: TRBV6-1
d_gene: .

CDR3aa: CASSRQGATYEQYF
CDR3nt: TGTGCCAGCAGTAGACAGGGGGCAACCTACGAGCAGTACTTC
j_gene: TRBJ2-7
abundance: .
v_gene: TRBV27
d_gene: TRBD1

CDR3aa: CASSSPRDRGWEAFF
CDR3nt: TGTGCCAGCAGTTCCCCACGGGACAGGGGGTGGGAAGCTTTCTTT
j_gene: TRBJ1-1
abundance: .
v_gene: TRBV6-5
d_gene: TRBD1

CDR3aa: CASSLGVAGLNEQFF
CDR3nt: TGTGCCAGCAGCTTGGGCGTAGCGGGCCTCAATGAGCAGTTCTTC
j_gene: TRBJ2-1
abundance: .
v_gene: TRBV13
d_gene: TRBD2

CDR3aa: CASRVDSGAETQYF
CDR3nt: TGTGCCAGCCGGGTCGATAGCGGGGCAGAGACCCAGTACTTC
j_gene: TRBJ2-5
abundance: once
v_gene: TRBV6-1
d_gene: TRBD2

CDR3aa: CASSRDNEQYF
CDR3nt: TGTGCCAGCTCACGGGACAACGAGCAGTACTTC
j_gene: TRBJ2-7
abundance: .
v_gene: TRBV18
d_gene: .

CDR3aa: CASSQGGTDYSPLHF
CDR3nt: TGCGCCAGCAGCCAAGGGGGGACAGACTATTCACCCCTCCACTTT
j_gene: TRBJ1-6
abundance: .
v_gene: TRBV4-3
d_gene: TRBD1

CDR3aa: CASSSGWNTEAFF
CDR3nt: TGTGCCAGCAGCTCAGGATGGAACACTGAAGCTTTCTTT
j_gene: TRBJ1-1
abundance: .
v_gene: TRBV7-3
d_gene: .

CDR3aa: CASSSQGVTEAFF
CDR3nt: TGTGCCAGCAGCTCACAGGGGGTAACTGAAGCTTTCTTT
j_gene: TRBJ1-1
abundance: .
v_gene: TRBV13
d_gene: TRBD1

CDR3aa: CASSFDRGVNQPQHF
CDR3nt: TGTGCCAGCAGCTTTGACAGGGGAGTCAATCAGCCCCAGCATTTT
j_gene: TRBJ1-5
abundance: .
v_gene: TRBV7-2
d_gene: TRBD1

CDR3aa: CASSFGQGANSPLHF
CDR3nt: TGTGCCAGCAGCTTTGGTCAGGGGGCGAATTCACCCCTCCACTTT
j_gene: TRBJ1-6
abundance: .
v_gene: TRBV7-6
d_gene: TRBD1

CDR3aa: CASGGLNTGELFF
CDR3nt: TGTGCCAGCGGGGGGCTAAACACCGGGGAGCTGTTTTTT
j_gene: TRBJ2-2
abundance: few
v_gene: TRBV19
d_gene: .

CDR3aa: CASSQEVTGQISYEQYF
CDR3nt: TGTGCCAGCAGCCAAGAGGTGACAGGGCAGATCTCCTACGAGCAGTACTTC
j_gene: TRBJ2-7
abundance: .
v_gene: TRBV4-2
d_gene: TRBD1

CDR3aa: CASTPGGGPQETQYF
CDR3nt: TGTGCCAGCACCCCCGGTGGAGGCCCTCAAGAGACCCAGTACTTC
j_gene: TRBJ2-5
abundance: few
v_gene: TRBV5-8
d_gene: .

CDR3aa: CASGLVSEAQYF
CDR3nt: TGTGCTAGTGGTTTGGTATCAGAGGCCCAGTACTTC
j_gene: TRBJ2-5
abundance: .
v_gene: TRBV12-5
d_gene: .

CDR3aa: CASSPGGAGGSEQFF
CDR3nt: TGTGCCAGCAGCCCCGGAGGGGCGGGGGGCTCTGAGCAGTTCTTC
j_gene: TRBJ2-1
abundance: .
v_gene: TRBV11-3
d_gene: TRBD2